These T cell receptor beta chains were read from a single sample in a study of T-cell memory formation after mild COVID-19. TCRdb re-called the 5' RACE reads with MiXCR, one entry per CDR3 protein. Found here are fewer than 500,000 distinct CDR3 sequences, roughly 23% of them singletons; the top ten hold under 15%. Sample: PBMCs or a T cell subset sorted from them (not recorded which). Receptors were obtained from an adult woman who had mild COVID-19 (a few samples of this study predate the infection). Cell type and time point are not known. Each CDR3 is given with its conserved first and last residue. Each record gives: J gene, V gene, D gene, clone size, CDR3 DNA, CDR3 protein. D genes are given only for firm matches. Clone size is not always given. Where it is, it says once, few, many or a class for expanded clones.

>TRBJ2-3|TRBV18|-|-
TGTGCCAGCTCACCCCGCCCCCAAGATACGCAGTATTTT
CASSPRPQDTQYF
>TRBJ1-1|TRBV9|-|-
TGTGCCAGCAGCGTAGCGTTACAGGGAGTTGACACTGAAGCTTTCTTT
CASSVALQGVDTEAFF
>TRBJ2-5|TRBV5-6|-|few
TGTGCCAGCAGCTTGGAAGGCGGAGAAGAGACCCAGTACTTC
CASSLEGGEETQYF
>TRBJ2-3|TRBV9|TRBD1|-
TGTGCCAGCAGCGTAGGAGACAGGGGGTGGCATACGCAGTATTTT
CASSVGDRGWHTQYF
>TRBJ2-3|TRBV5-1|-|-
TGCGCCAGCCAGGGGTCCACTAGCACAGATACGCAGTATTTT
CASQGSTSTDTQYF
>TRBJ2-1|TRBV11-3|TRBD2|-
TGTGCCAGCAGCATGACTAGCGGGAGCATTAGGAATGAGCAGTTCTTC
CASSMTSGSIRNEQFF
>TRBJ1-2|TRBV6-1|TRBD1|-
TGTGCCAGCAGTGAAGTCGACGACAGGGCTGGCTACACCTTC
CASSEVDDRAGYTF
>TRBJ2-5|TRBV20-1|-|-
TGCAGTGCTGTCGTTAGGGCACGGACCCAGTACTTC
CSAVVRARTQYF
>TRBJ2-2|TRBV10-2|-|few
TGCGCCAGTAGTGAAGGGTTGTCCGGGGAGCTGTTTTTT
CASSEGLSGELFF
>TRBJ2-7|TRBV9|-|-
TGTGCCAGCAGCCCCCGGGACTGGGTCTACGAGCAGTACTTC
CASSPRDWVYEQYF
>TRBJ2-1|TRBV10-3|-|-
TGTGCCATCAGTGAGGGATTAGGCCCCTACAATGAGCAGTTCTTC
CAISEGLGPYNEQFF
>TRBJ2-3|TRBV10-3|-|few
TGTGCCATCAGTGGGGGAGGCACAGATACGCAGTATTTT
CAISGGGTDTQYF
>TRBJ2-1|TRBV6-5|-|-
TGTGCCAGCAGTTACTCGAGAAGGGGCTCCTACAATGAGCAGTTCTTC
CASSYSRRGSYNEQFF
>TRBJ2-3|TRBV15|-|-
TGTGCCACCAGCGCGTGGGGCACAGATACGCAGTATTTT
CATSAWGTDTQYF
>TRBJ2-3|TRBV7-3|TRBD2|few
TGTGCCAGCAGCTTAGGGGGGACTAGCGGGGGCCAGTATTTT
CASSLGGTSGGQYF
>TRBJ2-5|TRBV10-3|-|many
TGTGCCATCAGTGAGGATTCTAGAGGGGGGCCCTTGTACTTC
CAISEDSRGGPLYF
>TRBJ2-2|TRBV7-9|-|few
TGTGCCAGCAGCTTACGGCAGGGTCGAACCGGGGAGCTGTTTTTT
CASSLRQGRTGELFF
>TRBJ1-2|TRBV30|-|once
TGTGCCTGGATGACTGACAGGCTGATTTATGGCTACACCTTC
CAWMTDRLIYGYTF
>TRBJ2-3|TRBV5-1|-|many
TGCGCCAGCAAGGGGTGGGCTAGTGAAGATACGCAGTATTTT
CASKGWASEDTQYF
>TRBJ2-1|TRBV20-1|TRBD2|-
TGCAGTTGCGGGAGCGACGGCAATGAGCAGTTCTTC
CSCGSDGNEQFF
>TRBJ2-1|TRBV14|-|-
TGTGCCAGCAGCCCGCAGGGGTTTTCCTACAATGAGCAGTTCTTC
CASSPQGFSYNEQFF
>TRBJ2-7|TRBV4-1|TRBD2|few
TGCGCCAGCAGCCTGGAGAGTTCTAGCGGGAGAAGGGGGAGCGGCGAGCAGTACTTC
CASSLESSSGRRGSGEQYF
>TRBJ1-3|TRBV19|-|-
TGTGCCAGTCAATCAGGGGGAAACACCATATATTTT
CASQSGGNTIYF
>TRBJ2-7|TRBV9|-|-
TGTGCCAGCAGCGTAGCTGGGTCGGTGAGCTCCTACGAGCAGTACTTC
CASSVAGSVSSYEQYF
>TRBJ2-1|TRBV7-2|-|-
TGTGCCAGCAGCTTTGGGGGCTTGGGGGATGAGCAGTTCTTC
CASSFGGLGDEQFF
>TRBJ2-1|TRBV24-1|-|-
TGTGCCACCAGTGTGGGGGGCAGTGGCTACAATGAGCAGTTCTTC
CATSVGGSGYNEQFF
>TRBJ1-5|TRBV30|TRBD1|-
TGTGCCTGGAGTTCTGACCGGGACAGGCGAGAGTTGGGCAATCAGCCCCAGCATTTT
CAWSSDRDRRELGNQPQHF
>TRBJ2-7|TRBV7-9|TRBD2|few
TGTGCCAGCAGCGAAAGGGAAGGCGGGACTAGCGGGGCCTACGAGCAGTACTTC
CASSEREGGTSGAYEQYF
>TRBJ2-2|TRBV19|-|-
TGTGCCAGTAGGGAAACAGGGTCGGGGGAGCTGTTTTTT
CASRETGSGELFF
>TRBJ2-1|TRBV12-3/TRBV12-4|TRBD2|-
TGTGCCAGCAGTCGTCGGACTAGCGGGAGTTACAATGAGCAGTTCTTC
CASSRRTSGSYNEQFF
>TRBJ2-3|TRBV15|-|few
TGTGCCACCAGCAGAGACCCCACAGATACGCAGTATTTT
CATSRDPTDTQYF
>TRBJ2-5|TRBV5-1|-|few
TGCGCCAGCAGCTTGGCCCCTACTCAAGAGACCCAGTACTTC
CASSLAPTQETQYF
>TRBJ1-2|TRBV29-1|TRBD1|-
TGCAGCGCTGATGGGACAGGGCATTATGGCTACACCTTC
CSADGTGHYGYTF
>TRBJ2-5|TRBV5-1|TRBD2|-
TGCGCCAGCACCCTCGGGAGGGAGACCCAGTACTTC
CASTLGRETQYF
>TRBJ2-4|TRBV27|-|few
TGTGCCAGCAGTTTTGGGGCCAAAAACATTCAGTACTTC
CASSFGAKNIQYF
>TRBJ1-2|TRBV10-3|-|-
TGTGCCATCAGTGAGTCGACAGTCAACTATGGCTACACCTTC
CAISESTVNYGYTF